A single sample gave rise to the 3 T cell receptor beta chains below, sequenced in a study of naive and memory T cell subsets. Four PCR rounds used nested alpha and beta constant region primers plus the SP2 primer. One entry per CDR3 protein results from TCRdb running MiXCR on the 5' RACE reads. The sample has some 60,000 distinct CDR3 sequences, more than 6% seen once. A UMI-containing oligonucleotide was joined by 3' ligation to the TCR cDNA template. The origin of the receptors is a female donor in good health.

This clonotype was recorded many times. This chain joins TRBV28 and TRBJ2-7; 10 bases match TRBD1. V shed 4 bases, J shed 4 bases, and the junction held 10 bases outside the gene matches. The V gene's germline CDR1 is MDHEN and CDR2 SYDVKM. The CDR3 is made up of 16 amino acids. The CDR3 sequence is CASSSRPGDRGYEQYF. The CDR3 DNA sequence: TGTGCCAGCAGTTCGCGCCCGGGGGACAGGGGTTACGAGCAGTACTTC.

The sample holds a few counts of this clonotype. The V and J genes are TRBV28 and TRBJ2-5; a possible D gene is TRBD1 (5 bases). V lost 5 bases and J 1 base, leaving 11 bases between the germline ends. The CDR3 runs to 14 residues. Per germline, CDR1 MDHEN and CDR2 SYDVKM. The CDR3 DNA reads as TGTGCCAGCAGTCTAAGACAGAGCCAAGAGACCCAGTACTTC. This gives the protein CASSLRQSQETQYF.

Many counts were recorded for this clonotype. The chain employs TRBV9 and TRBJ1-1, with D uncertain. The germline V gene has CDR1 SGDLS and CDR2 YYNGEE. The CDR3 is made up of 14 amino acids. Trimming took 1 base from V and 0 from J, leaving 7 bases between them. The CDR3 loop reads CASSVSPVNTEAFF. In DNA form, the CDR3 reads TGTGCCAGCAGCGTATCACCGGTGAACACTGAAGCTTTCTTT.